This T cell receptor (beta chain) derives from a study of blood T cell repertoires in COVID-19. Across the study: The cDNA or gDNA used as material had been derived from T cells, B-cell-depleted T cells, or PBMCs.

Followed longitudinally, the Seattle patients had been enrolled during active infection. Original analysis: From reference gene primer amplification, estimates of nucleated cell counts were derived. Repertoires were generated with immunoSEQ multiplex PCR, while TCRdb's copy carries only in-frame clones and drops some. V, J and clone size are those of that table, while D and trimming were read from the DNA. The table records 79,000 or so clones, 80% to 90% of them present only once. This CDR3 comprises 14 residues. Trimming removed 5 bases from V and 1 base from J, with 12 bases in between. Germline CDR1 and CDR2: SEHNR and FQNEAQ (reference sequence).

This sequence joins TRBV7-9 and TRBJ2-7, with D perhaps TRBD2 (5 bases). The sample taken for sequencing was peripheral blood. This TCR was recovered from a man in his 60s with COVID-19, enrolled during active disease. The DNA for the CDR3 is TGTGCCAGCAGCCCCCCGGGGTTTTCCTACGAGCAGTACTTC. Its protein product is CASSPPGFSYEQYF.